The 5 T cell receptor beta chains below were found in one sample sequenced in a study of CD8 T cells in ankylosing spondylitis. One entry per CDR3 protein results from TCRdb running MiXCR on the 5' RACE reads. The sample has a few hundred thousand distinct CDR3 sequences, approximately 20% seen once. Sequenced sample: blood, either unsorted or a sorted T cell fraction (not recorded which). The receptors come from a male donor with ankylosing spondylitis or in good health (not recorded which).

This clonotype was observed a few times. This sequence joins TRBV27 and TRBJ2-3; D unclear. Germline V gene lookup returns CDR1 MNHEY and CDR2 SMNVEV (reference sequence). Between the trimmed V and J ends, which lost 5 bases and 0 bases, there was a span of 9 bases. The CDR3 covers 14 residues. The CDR3 DNA reads as TGTGCCAGCAGTATGACTGGAAGCACAGATACGCAGTATTTT. Translation: CASSMTGSTDTQYF.

The chain links TRBV5-6 to TRBJ2-1; 7 nucleotides line up with TRBD2. The CDR3 runs to 19 residues. Germline V gene data show CDR1 as SGHDT and CDR2 as YYEEEE. The junction had 23 bases not matched to a gene; V was cut back by 3 bases and J by 8 bases. The CDR3 region has the DNA TGTGCCAGCAGCTCCTTCTCCCTAGCGGAGGCGCCTATTCGGGATGAGCAGTTCTTC. Protein sequence: CASSSFSLAEAPIRDEQFF.

V usage is TRBV2 and J usage is TRBJ2-5; TRBD1 matches at 9 bases. Per germline, CDR1 SNHLY and CDR2 FYNNEI. The CDR3 loop spans 16 amino acids. The J segment lost 5 bases and the V segment lost 6 bases, leaving 13 bases of the junction unmatched. The CDR3 is CASRSSAGQGLETQYF. CDR3 nucleotides: TGTGCCAGCAGGAGCTCTGCGGGACAGGGTCTTGAGACCCAGTACTTC.

The chain employs TRBV3-1 and TRBJ2-7, with D perhaps being TRBD1 or TRBD2 (5 bases each). Trimming pared 0 bases from V and 4 bases from J, leaving 13 bases between. Germline assignment: CDR1 LGHDT and CDR2 YNNKEL (reference sequence). This CDR3 comprises 15 residues. The CDR3 nucleotides are TGTGCCAGCAGCCAAGACGGAGTCTGGGGGTACGAGCAGTACTTC. Protein product: CASSQDGVWGYEQYF.

This clonotype was picked up a small number of times. The CDR3: CSAREVMVDEQYF. CDR3 coding DNA: TGCAGTGCTAGAGAGGTCATGGTGGACGAGCAGTACTTC. V is TRBV20-1 and J is TRBJ2-7; unclear D gene. Per the germline V gene, CDR1 is DFQATT and CDR2 is SNEGSKA (reference sequence). The CDR3 loop spans 13 amino acids. Trimming took off 0 bases at V and 5 bases at J, with 11 bases between the two ends.